The entry below gives a single T cell receptor (beta chain) sequence along with its context. No antigen is known for it. Assay used: immunoSEQ multiplex PCR; TCRdb lists only in-frame clones, some missing. Of approximately 80,000 clones in the sample, 89% are singletons; the top ten hold 0.19%. The CDR3 is made up of 17 amino acids. The V segment lost 3 bases and the J segment 5 bases; nucleotides outside the gene matches: 9. Germline V gene data show CDR1 as SEHNR and CDR2 as FQNEAQ (reference sequence). Autoimmune disease history or systemic immunosuppression excluded patients. This sample is part of a study of OX40 agonist ivuxolimab in advanced cancers. Study-level background: Treatment of patients was with ivuxolimab, an agonistic anti-OX40 (CD134) antibody. Study-level results: Clonal expansion was seen in CD4+ and CD8+ blood T cells by week 6 at 0.1 to 3.0 mg/kg.

V gene TRBV7-9 combines with J gene TRBJ2-1, with TRBD2 matching 11 bases. This TCR came from an adult with an advanced solid tumor such as melanoma, head and neck, liver or kidney cancer. The input for sequencing was CD4+ or CD8+ T cells sorted from blood, taken in a trial of the OX40 agonist ivuxolimab. CDR3 sequence: CASSFRQTGLADNEQFF. The CDR3, as DNA: TGTGCCAGCAGCTTTAGGCAGACGGGACTAGCGGACAATGAGCAGTTCTTC.